A selection of T cell receptor beta chains follows, all from one sample in a study of blood T cell repertoires in COVID-19. Data came from immunoSEQ multiplex PCR; TCRdb stores just in-frame clones and leaves some out. The sample lists some 90,000 clones; approximately 92% were seen once. The sample comprised peripheral blood. The origin of the receptors is a woman older than 75 with active COVID-19. Both conserved end residues are part of each CDR3. The D gene is left open where the match is weak. Clone size is given for some rows only: seen once, a few or many times, or a class if the clone is expanded.

len,j_gene,abundance,v_gene,d_gene,CDR3nt,CDR3aa
13,TRBJ1-1,few,TRBV29-1,TRBD1,TGCAGCGTTGAAGCGACAGGGGGAGCTGAAGCTTTCTTT,CSVEATGGAEAFF
12,TRBJ2-3,NA,TRBV5-4,NA,TGTGCCAGCAGCTTGGGTCGCGGAACGCAGTATTTT,CASSLGRGTQYF
17,TRBJ2-3,NA,TRBV19,TRBD2,TGTGCCAGTAGTCTAGGCGGTAGCGGGATCCGACACGATACGCAGTATTTT,CASSLGGSGIRHDTQYF
15,TRBJ2-1,NA,TRBV5-1,TRBD2,TGCGCCAGCAGCTATCTAGCGGGAGCCTACAATGAGCAGTTCTTC,CASSYLAGAYNEQFF
14,TRBJ2-7,NA,TRBV7-8,TRBD1,TGTGCCAGCAGCTTCGACAGGGTAGCCTACGAGCAGTACTTC,CASSFDRVAYEQYF
12,TRBJ2-7,NA,TRBV12-3/TRBV12-4,TRBD1,TGTGCCAGCGAGGGACAGAGCGAGGGGCAGTACTTC,CASEGQSEGQYF
16,TRBJ2-3,NA,TRBV5-1,TRBD2,TGCGCCAGCAGCTTGGGGACTAGGTTTAACACAGATACGCAGTATTTT,CASSLGTRFNTDTQYF
16,TRBJ1-5,NA,TRBV7-2,TRBD1,TGTGCCAGCAGCCCGGGGACAGGGAGAGGTAATCAGCCCCAGCATTTT,CASSPGTGRGNQPQHF
14,TRBJ1-1,NA,TRBV2,TRBD1,TGTGCCGGTACACGGACAGGGGGACCCTATGAAGCTTTCTTT,CAGTRTGGPYEAFF
12,TRBJ2-7,NA,TRBV18,NA,TGTGCCACCAGACGGCCGCTAGACGAGCAGTACTTC,CATRRPLDEQYF
14,TRBJ1-5,NA,TRBV19,TRBD1,TGTGCCAGTATTGGGACAGGGAATACGCAGCCCCAGCATTTT,CASIGTGNTQPQHF
14,TRBJ2-1,NA,TRBV9,TRBD2,TGTGCCAGCAGCGTGGGACTAGCGGCCGTGGGACTGTTCTTC,CASSVGLAAVGLFF
13,TRBJ2-1,NA,TRBV12-3/TRBV12-4,TRBD2,TGTGCCAGCAGTCCTGGACTAGCGGGAGCGGGGTTCTTC,CASSPGLAGAGFF
15,TRBJ2-1,NA,TRBV18,TRBD1,TGTGCCAGCTCACCCGACAGGGCCCTGAAGGGTGAGCAGTTCTTC,CASSPDRALKGEQFF
15,TRBJ2-7,NA,TRBV5-4,TRBD2,TGTGCCAGCAGCCCGGGACTAGCGGGAGTCTACGAGCAGTACTTC,CASSPGLAGVYEQYF
15,TRBJ2-3,NA,TRBV7-9,NA,TGTGCCAGCAGCTCCCCCCAGGTTAGCACAGATACGCAGTATTTT,CASSSPQVSTDTQYF
15,TRBJ1-2,NA,TRBV7-5,NA,TGTGTCAGAAGCATAGAGAGGACAGGGGGCTATGGCTACACCTTC,CVRSIERTGGYGYTF
13,TRBJ1-5,NA,TRBV2,NA,TGTGCCAGCAGTGAAGCAGACTCCCGCGGCCAGCATTTT,CASSEADSRGQHF
15,TRBJ2-7,NA,TRBV18,NA,TGTGCCAGCTCACCCCGCCGAGGGTCTACTCACGAGCAGTACTTC,CASSPRRGSTHEQYF
16,TRBJ2-2,few,TRBV10-3,TRBD2,TGTGCCATCAGGGGGACTAGCGGGAGAGGCACCGGGGAGCTGTTTTTT,CAIRGTSGRGTGELFF
17,TRBJ1-1,NA,TRBV30,TRBD1,TGTGCCTGGAGCTCAGACAGGGGGCCGGCCGTGAACACTGAAGCTTTCTTT,CAWSSDRGPAVNTEAFF
16,TRBJ1-5,NA,TRBV18,TRBD1,TGTGCCAGCTCACCTGCGGGACAGCCAAAAGGGCAGCCCCAGCATTTT,CASSPAGQPKGQPQHF
14,TRBJ2-7,NA,TRBV27,NA,TGTGCCAGCAGTCCGAACCCCACCGGCTACGAGCAGTACTTC,CASSPNPTGYEQYF
13,TRBJ2-2,NA,TRBV29-1,NA,TGCAGCGTTGACCCCTTGAACACCGGGGAGCTGTTTTTT,CSVDPLNTGELFF
15,TRBJ2-7,NA,TRBV24-1,TRBD1,TGTGCCACCAGTGATCCGGGACAGGGAGTCTACGAGCAGTACTTC,CATSDPGQGVYEQYF
14,TRBJ1-2,NA,TRBV2,TRBD1,TGTGCCAGCACTTTGGACAGGCTCGCGGGAGGCTACACCTTC,CASTLDRLAGGYTF
16,TRBJ2-5,NA,TRBV3-1/TRBV3-2,TRBD1,TGTGCCAGCAGCCAAGGAGGGACAGGGGAGTCAGAGACCCAGTACTTC,CASSQGGTGESETQYF
14,TRBJ2-5,once,TRBV28,TRBD1,TGTGCCAGCAGTGGACAGGGGGCGGTGGAGACCCAGTACTTC,CASSGQGAVETQYF
17,TRBJ2-3,NA,TRBV7-9,NA,TGTGCCAGCAGCTTAGAGATCCTGGGCGGGGGCACAGATACGCAGTATTTT,CASSLEILGGGTDTQYF
14,TRBJ1-2,NA,TRBV2,TRBD1,TGTGCCAGCAGTGCAGAGGGGGCGAGCTATGGCTACACCTTC,CASSAEGASYGYTF
14,TRBJ2-2,NA,TRBV4-2,NA,TGTGCCAGCGCCCCGGCGGCGGCGAGCCGGGAGCTGTTTTTT,CASAPAAASRELFF
12,TRBJ1-1,NA,TRBV2,TRBD1,TGTGCCAGCGGCGGGACAGAACTCGAAGCTTTCTTT,CASGGTELEAFF
15,TRBJ1-6,NA,TRBV7-2,TRBD1,TGTGCCAGCAGCTTAGATCAGGGGGCGGAATCACCCCTCCACTTT,CASSLDQGAESPLHF
15,TRBJ2-5,NA,TRBV20-1,TRBD2,TGCAGTGCTAGTGTTAGCGGGAGCGAGTTTGAGACCCAGTACTTC,CSASVSGSEFETQYF
15,TRBJ2-3,NA,TRBV7-2,NA,TGTGCCAGCAGCTACCCCAGCGGAAGCACAGATACGCAGTATTTT,CASSYPSGSTDTQYF
16,TRBJ1-1,NA,TRBV28,TRBD1,TGTGCCAGCAGTTTATGGGGACAGCCCATGAACACTGAAGCTTTCTTT,CASSLWGQPMNTEAFF
17,TRBJ2-5,NA,TRBV19,NA,TGTGCCAGTAGTATAGAGGGGCGGGGGCTAGCTGCGGAGACCCAGTACTTC,CASSIEGRGLAAETQYF
15,TRBJ1-1,NA,TRBV7-8,NA,TGTGCCAGCAGCCCCTTCGGCGGTGGAGGCACTGAAGCTTTCTTT,CASSPFGGGGTEAFF
14,TRBJ2-5,once,TRBV6-5,NA,TGTGCCAGCAGCCCACCGGGGAGGGGGGAGACCCAGTACTTC,CASSPPGRGETQYF
13,TRBJ2-5,NA,TRBV5-8,NA,TGTGCCAGCAGCTTTGTCAGGCAAGAGACCCAGTACTTC,CASSFVRQETQYF
16,TRBJ1-5,NA,TRBV7-8,TRBD1,TGTGCCAGCAGCTTAGGAGGGACAGGGGGCCATCAGCCCCAGCATTTT,CASSLGGTGGHQPQHF
17,TRBJ1-4,NA,TRBV28,NA,TGTGCCAGCATCTCCGGAACAGGGTATTGGGCTAATGAAAAACTGTTTTTT,CASISGTGYWANEKLFF
15,TRBJ2-4,NA,TRBV28,TRBD1,TGTGCCAGCAGTTTCCTTGGACAGGGGAAAAACATTCAGTACTTC,CASSFLGQGKNIQYF
16,TRBJ2-1,NA,TRBV13,TRBD1,TGTGCCAGCACAAGAACCCGGGGACAGGGTTACAATGAGCAGTTCTTC,CASTRTRGQGYNEQFF
15,TRBJ2-3,NA,TRBV7-2,TRBD2,TGTGCCAGCAGCACCGGACTAGCGAGAGCAGATACGCAGTATTTT,CASSTGLARADTQYF
15,TRBJ2-1,NA,TRBV19,TRBD1,TGTGCCACTTTCAGCCGGGGACAGACAAACAATGAGCAGTTCTTC,CATFSRGQTNNEQFF
17,TRBJ2-7,NA,TRBV7-8,TRBD1,TGTGCCAGCAGCTACGACAGGGGATCAAATGTTATCTACGAGCAGTACTTC,CASSYDRGSNVIYEQYF
16,TRBJ1-6,NA,TRBV7-9,TRBD1,TGTGCCAGCAGCCGATCCAGGGGGCAAGTGGGTTCACCCCTCCACTTT,CASSRSRGQVGSPLHF
18,TRBJ2-3,NA,TRBV24-1,TRBD2,TGTGCCACCAGTGACAGGTACGGGACTAGCGGGAGTCGGGATACGCAGTATTTT,CATSDRYGTSGSRDTQYF
16,TRBJ1-5,once,TRBV10-1,TRBD1,TGCGCCAGCAGTGAGTCCGGGGACAGGGAAGATCAGCCCCAGCATTTT,CASSESGDREDQPQHF
17,TRBJ2-5,NA,TRBV27,NA,TGTGCCAGCAGCCCCAAGGGAATGAGCGGTCCTCCGGGGACCCAGTACTTC,CASSPKGMSGPPGTQYF
14,TRBJ1-2,NA,TRBV7-2,TRBD1,TGTGCCAGCAGTCGGGACAGGGGGCAGGGGGGCTACACCTTC,CASSRDRGQGGYTF
21,TRBJ2-3,NA,TRBV5-1,TRBD1,TGCGCCAGCAGCTTGCAGTTTACATCGGGACAGGGGTCCTGGAGCACAGATACGCAGTATTTT,CASSLQFTSGQGSWSTDTQYF
16,TRBJ2-1,NA,TRBV7-9,TRBD1,TGTGCCAGCAGCAAAGCGATCCGACAGGGGATCAATGAGCAGTTCTTC,CASSKAIRQGINEQFF